This TCR beta chain was sequenced in a study of neurological immune-mediated disorders. There are many counts of this clonotype. In each sequencing run, over 170 million TCR-beta sequences were generated from 15-18 subjects. MiXCR was run by TCRdb on the 5' RACE reads, yielding one entry per CDR3 protein. This table has roughly 59,000 distinct CDR3 sequences, 5.2% appearing once. Per germline, CDR1 SGHVS and CDR2 FNYEAQ. Trimming removed 6 bases at V and 3 bases at J, with 11 bases between. The CDR3 runs 14 residues. This chain links TRBV7-6 with TRBJ2-2; the D call may be TRBD1 or TRBD2 (6 bases each). Sequenced sample: PBMCs. The receptor was derived from a human donor with multiple sclerosis. The donor label of this sample is uncertain. Written as DNA, the CDR3 is TGTGCCAGCAGTCGGAGGGGGTACACCGGGGAGCTGTTTTTT. Amino acid sequence: CASSRRGYTGELFF.